This T cell receptor beta chain is drawn from a study of T cells in Graves' hyperthyroidism and ophthalmopathy. Researchers took RNA transcripts and amplified the TCR beta CDR3 regions from them. A first-round RT-PCR of the TCR CDR3 used the HTBI primer set. Each CDR3 protein is one row after TCRdb ran MiXCR on the multiplex PCR reads. This sample has 450,000 to 650,000 distinct CDR3 sequences, with over 15% found just once. This CDR3 comprises 13 residues. Germline V gene sequence: CDR1 MDHEN, CDR2 SYDVKM. The V gene end was trimmed by 8 bases and the J gene end by 7 bases; junction bases not matched to a gene: 5.

This chain uses TRBV28 with TRBJ1-6; 7 bases align to TRBD1. The sample consisted of blood. This sequence originates from a woman aged 18-29 years with Graves' ophthalmopathy. The CDR3 DNA sequence: TGTGCCAGCCAAGGGACAGCAAATTCACCCCTCCACTTT. Residues: CASQGTANSPLHF.